This TCR beta chain was sequenced in a study of cytomegalovirus exposure and HLA in healthy donors. Data came from immunoSEQ multiplex PCR; TCRdb stores just in-frame clones and leaves some out. The sample includes hundreds of thousands of clones, about 90% of them seen just once. The CDR3 consists of 12 residues. CDR1 MDHEN and CDR2 SYDVKM come from the germline V gene. Study results and limitations: There were a few CMV-associated chains whose specificity for CMV antigens was confirmed in vitro.

Concerning this clone itself: Its antigen is as yet unknown. The junction departs from the called germline gene at one end, perhaps through a read error.

This chain links TRBV28 with TRBJ1-1; the D is unclear. The source material was PBMCs. The sequence was collected from a man younger than 30 in good health and CMV-seropositive. This CDR3 is CASNLGGTEAFF. The CDR3 coding sequence is TGTGCCAGCAATTTAGGTGGGACTGAAGCTTTCTTT.